Below are 18 T cell receptor beta chains sequenced from a single sample in a study of blood T cell repertoires in COVID-19. Produced via immunoSEQ multiplex PCR; TCRdb's table is partial and in-frame only. The sample consists of a few hundred thousand clones, 85% of them appearing once. The specimen sequenced was PBMCs or T cells enriched from blood (not recorded which). The origin of the receptors is a man between 40 and 49 years old who had recovered from COVID-19.

As regards this clone: A much more abundant neighbour one base away suggests this may be a read error. The CDR3 region has the DNA TGTGCCAGCAGTGAAGGGACTAGCGGGAGTCACGAGCAGTACTTC. It translates to CASSEGTSGSHEQYF. The chain uses TRBV2 and TRBJ2-7; 13 positions match TRBD2. V was pared by 1 base and J by 5 bases, with 2 bases of the junction left unmatched. The CDR3 is 15 amino acids. The germline gives CDR1 SNHLY, CDR2 FYNNEI.

The rearrangement joins TRBV18 to TRBJ1-3, with 11 bases aligning to TRBD1. Trimming removed 3 bases from V and 8 bases from J; junction bases left unmatched: 0. The CDR3 totals 13 residues. In germline, CDR1 is KGHSH, CDR2 LQKENI. The CDR3 region is CASSPGQGDTIYF. CDR3 sequence (DNA): TGTGCCAGCTCACCGGGACAGGGGGACACCATATATTTT.

The J gene is TRBJ2-7, the V gene TRBV20-1; TRBD2 agrees at 12 bases. Trimming removed 3 bases from V and 4 bases from J; junction bases left unmatched: 22. There are 20 residues in the CDR3. Germline values: CDR1 DFQATT, CDR2 SNEGSKA (reference sequence). The CDR3 region has the DNA TGCAGTGCTAGTTCCCCGGGACGGTACACGCCGGGACTAGCGGGTTACGAGCAGTACTTC. This codes for CSASSPGRYTPGLAGYEQYF.

The chain is built from TRBV6-5 and TRBJ2-3; a possible D gene is TRBD1 (5 bases). The CDR3 contains 13 residues. Trimming pared 8 bases from V and 3 bases from J, leaving 12 bases between. Per the germline V gene, CDR1 is MNHEY and CDR2 is SVGAGI. In DNA form, the CDR3 reads TGTGCCAGCTCGACAGTTGAAACAGATACGCAGTATTTT. This encodes CASSTVETDTQYF.

The genes are TRBV20-1 and TRBJ2-5, with D uncertain. In germline, CDR1 is DFQATT, CDR2 SNEGSKA (reference sequence). The V and J ends lost 8 bases and 5 bases respectively, with 12 bases between them. The CDR3 extends over 11 amino acids. The CDR3 protein is CSTLVSETQYF. The CDR3 region has the DNA TGCAGTACCCTAGTCTCGGAGACCCAGTACTTC.

The rearrangement links TRBV9 to TRBJ2-7, with 9 bases aligning to TRBD1. CDR1 SGDLS and CDR2 YYNGEE come from the germline V gene. V was pared by 2 bases and J by 1 base, with 4 bases of the junction left unmatched. This CDR3 has 15 amino acids. The CDR3 loop reads CASSVGQGWSYEQYF. The CDR3 DNA is TGTGCCAGCAGCGTGGGACAGGGTTGGTCCTACGAGCAGTACTTC. The whole variable domain, filled in from reference TRBV9 and TRBJ2-7, reads DSGVTQTPKHLITATGQRVTLRCSPRSGDLSVYWYQQSLDQGLQFLIQYYNGEERAKGNILERFSAQQFPDLHSELNLSSLELGDSALYFCASSVGQGWSYEQYFGPGTRLTVT.

The chain combines TRBV7-3 with TRBJ2-1; D call uncertain. V lost 3 bases to trimming and J lost 4 bases, with 10 bases between them. Germline V gene data show CDR1 as SGHTA and CDR2 as FQGTGA. CDR3 length: 14 amino acids. CDR3 coding DNA: TGTGCCAGCAGCTTTACGGTGCCGTACAATGAGCAGTTCTTC. Translation: CASSFTVPYNEQFF.

The chain joins TRBV30 to TRBJ2-3; TRBD2 might be the D (6 bases). Germline V gene data show CDR1 as GTSNPN and CDR2 as SVGIG (reference sequence). V was cut by 0 bases and J by 0 bases, with 16 bases left in between. The CDR3 length is 17 residues. The CDR3, as DNA: TGTGCCTGGAGTGTAGGCCCCGGGGCGGGAAGCACAGATACGCAGTATTTT. Its protein product is CAWSVGPGAGSTDTQYF.

The V gene is TRBV24-1, the J gene TRBJ1-2; TRBD1 matches 12 bases. Germline V gene data show CDR1 as KGHDR and CDR2 as SFDVKD. The CDR3 length is 15 residues. V shed 2 bases and J 8 bases; nucleotides not matched to a gene: 5. DNA of the CDR3: TGTGCCACCAGTGATTCGGGACAGGGGGCAGGAGGCTACACCTTC. Protein: CATSDSGQGAGGYTF.

The chain is built from TRBV7-3 and TRBJ1-1; TRBD1 aligns across 9 bases. V shed 5 bases and J 4 bases; nucleotides not matched to a gene: 5. Germline CDR1 is SGHTA and CDR2 is FQGTGA. The CDR3 extends over 14 amino acids. The CDR3: CASSQTDRGTEAFF. The CDR3, as DNA: TGTGCCAGCAGCCAGACGGACAGGGGCACTGAAGCTTTCTTT.

The chain is built from TRBV7-8 and TRBJ2-7; a weak D match, TRBD2 (5 bases). Trimming stripped 1 base from V and 2 bases from J, with 6 bases between. Germline V CDR1 and CDR2: SGHVS, FQNEAQ. The CDR3 has 13 amino acids. CDR3: CASSLERTYEQYF. The CDR3 DNA is TGTGCCAGCAGCTTAGAGCGGACCTACGAGCAGTACTTC.

V and J are TRBV27 and TRBJ1-5; the D gene is possibly TRBD1 (5 bases). Trimming shortened V by 8 bases and J by 7 bases, and 12 bases separated the two germline ends. Germline-derived CDR1 and CDR2 are MNHEY and SMNVEV (reference sequence). CDR3 length equals 12 residues. CDR3 nucleotides: TGTGCCAGCTCAGGGTTAGGGCAGCCCCAGCATTTT. Protein: CASSGLGQPQHF.

The rearrangement links TRBV4-1 to TRBJ2-7, with TRBD2 matching 13 bases. Germline assignment: CDR1 MGHRA and CDR2 YSYEKL. Unmatched junction bases numbered 2, after V lost 1 base and J lost 5 bases. This CDR3 is 15 amino acids long. CDR3 region: CASSQGLAGGDEQYF. The DNA for the CDR3 is TGCGCCAGCAGCCAAGGACTAGCGGGAGGTGACGAGCAGTACTTC.

In this sample, this clone turned up many times. J is TRBJ1-4 and V is TRBV19; 7 positions match TRBD1. CDR1 is LNHDA, CDR2 SQIVND, per germline (reference sequence). The CDR3 contains 14 residues. The trim removed 4 bases at V and 7 bases at J, leaving 6 bases unmatched. The DNA of the CDR3 is TGTGCCAGTAGTAGAAACCGGGACAGTGAAAAACTGTTTTTT. Protein sequence: CASSRNRDSEKLFF.

The rearrangement joins TRBV7-2 to TRBJ2-7, with D maybe TRBD1 (5 bases). V shed 5 bases and J shed 2 bases, with 19 bases lying between them. CDR3 length equals 16 residues. CDR1 SGHTA and CDR2 FQGNSA come from the germline V gene. This CDR3 reads CASSLQGVPLTYEQYF. The CDR3 DNA reads TGTGCCAGCAGCCTGCAGGGTGTACCGCTAACCTACGAGCAGTACTTC. Based on the CDR3 plus reference TRBV7-2 and TRBJ2-7, the full variable domain is GAGVSQSPSNKVTEKGKDVELRCDPISGHTALYWYRQSLGQGLEFLIYFQGNSAPDKSGLPSDRFSAERTGGSVSTLTIQRTQQEDSAVYLCASSLQGVPLTYEQYFGPGTRLTVT.

This chain joins TRBV5-1 and TRBJ2-7; 12 bases match TRBD2. Germline V gene sequence: CDR1 SGHRS, CDR2 YFSETQ. V shed 1 base and J 9 bases; nucleotides not matched to a gene: 8. CDR3 size: 15 residues. The CDR3 sequence: CASSLTLGLAGPQYF. In DNA, the CDR3 is TGCGCCAGCAGCTTGACCCTAGGACTAGCGGGGCCGCAGTACTTC. Variable domain in full (rest from reference TRBV5-1 and TRBJ2-7): KAGVTQTPRYLIKTRGQQVTLSCSPISGHRSVSWYQQTPGQGLQFLFEYFSETQRNKGNFPGRFSGRQFSNSRSEMNVSTLELGDSALYLCASSLTLGLAGPQYFGPGTRLTVT.

The chain has TRBV6-1 and TRBJ2-5; 8 bases are shared with TRBD2. CDR3 length: 18 residues. After removal of 3 bases from V and 4 bases from J, the junction contained 16 bases not matched to a gene. Germline CDR1 MNHNS, CDR2 SASEGT. CDR3 DNA sequence: TGTGCCAGCAGTGAGGGACTAGGCGGGTATTTGTATGGAGAGACCCAGTACTTC. It specifies CASSEGLGGYLYGETQYF.

This chain links TRBV27 with TRBJ2-5, with D possibly being TRBD2 (5 bases). Trimming shortened V by 5 bases and J by 5 bases, and 12 bases separated the two germline ends. Germline V gives CDR1 MNHEY, CDR2 SMNVEV (reference sequence). The CDR3 loop spans 13 amino acids. Here the CDR3 reads CASSPSRQETQYF. CDR3 sequence (DNA): TGTGCCAGCAGTCCTAGCAGGCAGGAGACCCAGTACTTC.